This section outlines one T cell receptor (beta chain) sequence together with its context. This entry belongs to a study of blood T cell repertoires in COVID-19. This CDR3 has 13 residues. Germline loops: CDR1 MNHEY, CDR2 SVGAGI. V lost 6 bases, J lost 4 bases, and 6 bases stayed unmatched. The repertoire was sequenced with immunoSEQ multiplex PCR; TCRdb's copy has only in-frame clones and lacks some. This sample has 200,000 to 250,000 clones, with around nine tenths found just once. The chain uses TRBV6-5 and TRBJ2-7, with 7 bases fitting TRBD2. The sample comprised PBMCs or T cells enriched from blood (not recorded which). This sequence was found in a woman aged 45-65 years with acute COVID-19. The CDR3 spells CASSGLVRYEQYF. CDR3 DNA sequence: TGTGCCAGCAGCGGACTAGTAAGGTACGAGCAGTACTTC.